This T cell receptor (beta chain) was recorded in a study of blood T cells in healthy people across ages. Notes on the study in general: Considered underestimates were the diversity estimates obtained from one million T cells. Possibly, changes in expanded clonotypes were confounded because donor CMV status was unknown.

Turning to this clonotype: The antigen is not known.

Donation came from healthy Caucasian individuals in Russia who were aged roughly 6 to 100. Peripheral blood was drawn, approximately 10 milliliters per donor. Through a sample-barcoded 5' primer and a J-beta primer mix, a second PCR was run for about 6 to 11 cycles. One entry per CDR3 protein, called by TCRdb with MiXCR from the 5' RACE reads. The sample yields just under 900,000 distinct CDR3 sequences, 29% seen once. The sequence was obtained from a woman of 80 years or more in good health. The source material was blood.

CDR3 loop: CASSDPGQGALREQYF. The CDR3 DNA reads TGTGCCAGCAGTGATCCCGGGCAGGGGGCATTACGCGAGCAGTACTTC. This chain connects TRBV25-1 to TRBJ2-4, with 8 positions matching TRBD1. The J call may be incorrect, as the DNA end agrees better with TRBJ2-7. The V gene's germline CDR1 is MGHDK and CDR2 SYGVNS. The CDR3 runs to 16 residues.